This TCR beta chain derives from a study of cytomegalovirus exposure and HLA in healthy donors. Study-wide results and limits: One variant, a missense change in DCLRE1C, was linked in a later analysis to TCR beta V- and J-gene trimming. Later on, an analysis found that several of the most significant clusters appeared to be linked to common viral pathogens, which included parvovirus B19.

Use of 60 Vbeta and 13 Jbeta primers characterized the PCR. Profiled with immunoSEQ multiplex PCR; TCRdb holds only in-frame clones, not every one. The sample holds 150,000 to 200,000 clones; approximately 80% are singletons and the top ten take around 1.6%. Unrecorded immune exposure was likely among donors, who were nominally healthy when sampled. Germline V gene lookup returns CDR1 LNHDA and CDR2 SQIVND (reference sequence). The CDR3 length is 17 residues. The V segment lost 6 bases and the J segment 0 bases; nucleotides outside the gene matches: 9. On this clone itself: Antigen specificity is unknown.

The sequencing input was PBMCs. This clonotype was sampled from a woman in her twenties or thirties in good health and CMV-seronegative. The chain recombines TRBV19 with TRBJ1-5, with TRBD1 matching 9 bases. CDR3: CASSLGTGSYSNQPQHF. CDR3 nucleotide sequence: TGTGCCAGTAGCCTTGGGACAGGGAGTTATAGCAATCAGCCCCAGCATTTT.